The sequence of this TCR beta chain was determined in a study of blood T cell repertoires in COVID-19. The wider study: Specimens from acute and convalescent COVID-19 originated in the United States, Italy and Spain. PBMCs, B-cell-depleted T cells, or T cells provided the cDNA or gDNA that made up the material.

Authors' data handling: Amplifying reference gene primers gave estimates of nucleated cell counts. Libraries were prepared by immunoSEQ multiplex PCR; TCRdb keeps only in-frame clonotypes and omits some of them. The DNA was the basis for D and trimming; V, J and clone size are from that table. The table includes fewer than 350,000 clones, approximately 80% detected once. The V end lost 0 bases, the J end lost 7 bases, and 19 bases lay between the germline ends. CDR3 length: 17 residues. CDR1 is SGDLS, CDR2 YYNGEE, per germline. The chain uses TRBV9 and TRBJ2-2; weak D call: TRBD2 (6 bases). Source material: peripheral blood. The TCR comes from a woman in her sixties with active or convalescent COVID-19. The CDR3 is CASSVDGGAYQNGELFF. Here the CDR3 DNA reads TGTGCCAGCAGCGTAGACGGCGGGGCATACCAAAACGGGGAGCTGTTTTTT.